Below, 32 T cell receptor beta chains from the same sample are listed, as sequenced in a study of spatial heterogeneity in lung cancer. Study outcomes and limitations: Tumoral mutation counts were tracked by counts of expanded intratumoral alpha and beta TCRs.

Time point given: sample taken at primary tumor resection. MiXCR, run by TCRdb on the 5' RACE reads, gives a single entry per CDR3 protein. The sample holds about 100,000 distinct CDR3 sequences, approximately 4.4% seen once. These receptors' antigens are unknown. This specimen consisted of lung tumor tissue, obtained at surgery. The receptors come from a male donor with early-stage non-small cell lung cancer.

This clonotype occurred many times. V gene TRBV4-2 combines with J gene TRBJ1-1; 7 bases map to TRBD1. The V segment lost 3 bases and the J segment 1 base; nucleotides outside the gene matches: 5. This CDR3 comprises 15 residues. CDR1 is LGHNA and CDR2 is YNFKEQ in the germline V gene. The CDR3 here is CASSHSTGANTEAFF. The CDR3 DNA reads TGTGCCAGCAGCCACTCCACAGGGGCGAACACTGAAGCTTTCTTT.

This clonotype was counted at least ten times. CDR3 protein: CASSSPVYEQYF. The CDR3 DNA follows: TGTGCCAGCAGCTCCCCAGTCTACGAGCAGTACTTC. The V gene is TRBV6-6, the J gene TRBJ2-7; D not resolved. Between the trimmed V and J ends, which lost 6 bases and 3 bases, there was a span of 9 bases. CDR3 size: 12 residues. Per the germline V gene, CDR1 is MNHNY and CDR2 is SVGAGI (reference sequence).

This clonotype was seen a few times. The chain has TRBV5-5 and TRBJ2-7; D is uncertain. V lost 0 bases, J lost 5 bases, and 18 bases lay in between. This CDR3 has 16 amino acids. Germline values: CDR1 SGHKS, CDR2 YYEKEE (reference sequence). Written as DNA, the CDR3 is TGTGCCAGCAGCTTGGAAATGCAGGTTCAGTATAACGAGCAGTACTTC. Residues: CASSLEMQVQYNEQYF.

This clonotype was counted many times. The CDR3 nucleotides read TGTGCCAGCAGCTTCCGGGACAGGGGGACTGGAGAGACCCAGTACTTC. Its protein is CASSFRDRGTGETQYF. V and J are TRBV9 and TRBJ2-5, with 11 bases aligning to TRBD1. The V gene's germline CDR1 is SGDLS and CDR2 YYNGEE. CDR3 size: 16 residues. After removal of 4 bases from V and 4 bases from J, the junction contained 9 bases not matched to a gene.

This clonotype was detected ten times or more. The chain has TRBV27 and TRBJ2-1; 10 bases are a match to TRBD2. Germline CDR1 and CDR2: MNHEY and SMNVEV (reference sequence). V trimming: 3 bases; J trimming: 8 bases; junction bases outside the gene matches: 13. The CDR3 length is 17 residues. The CDR3 bases are TGTGCCAGCAGTTTCAGTGGGTTTCTAGCGGGAGTGGATGAGCAGTTCTTC. This gives the protein CASSFSGFLAGVDEQFF.

This clonotype was detected ten times or more. The gene calls are TRBV4-1 and TRBJ2-3; 11 bases are a match to TRBD2. The CDR3 extends over 17 amino acids. The V segment lost 4 bases and the J segment 3 bases; nucleotides outside the gene matches: 9. Germline V CDR1 and CDR2: MGHRA, YSYEKL. CDR3 in amino acids: CASSLNLAGGQTDTQYF. The CDR3 DNA reads as TGCGCCAGCAGCCTGAACTTAGCGGGAGGGCAGACAGATACGCAGTATTTT.

The genes are TRBV7-9 and TRBJ1-1, with D unclear. The CDR3 is 14 amino acids. The germline gives CDR1 SEHNR, CDR2 FQNEAQ (reference sequence). Trimming shortened V by 6 bases and J by 1 base, and 12 bases separated the two germline ends. The CDR3 spells CASSRRTENTEAFF. The CDR3 coding sequence is TGTGCCAGCAGTCGAAGGACCGAGAACACTGAAGCTTTCTTT. Based on the CDR3 plus reference TRBV7-9 and TRBJ1-1, the full variable domain is DTGVSQNPRHKITKRGQNVTFRCDPISEHNRLYWYRQTLGQGPEFLTYFQNEAQLEKSRLLSDRFSAERPKGSFSTLEIQRTEQGDSAMYLCASSRRTENTEAFFGQGTRLTVV.

The rearrangement links TRBV28 to TRBJ1-5; tentative D call: TRBD1 (5 bases). Trimming shortened V by 5 bases and J by 1 base, and 15 bases separated the two germline ends. This CDR3 has 16 amino acids. CDR1 is MDHEN, CDR2 SYDVKM, per germline. The CDR3 DNA sequence: TGTGCCAGCAGTGATGCCGGGACGGGCAGCAATCAGCCCCAGCATTTT. Amino acid sequence: CASSDAGTGSNQPQHF.

This clonotype has a count of ten or more. The V and J genes are TRBV12-3 or TRBV12-4 and TRBJ2-5, with D possibly matching TRBD1 (6 bases). With 2 bases removed from V and 1 base from J, the gap between germline ends came to 11 bases. This CDR3 is built from 15 residues. For the CDR3, the DNA is TGTGCCAGCAGTTTAAGAACAGGGCTCCAAGAGACCCAGTACTTC. This codes for CASSLRTGLQETQYF.

Ten or more counts support this clonotype. The gene calls are TRBV5-1 and TRBJ1-1; D gene uncertain. V gave up 4 bases and J gave up 4 bases, with 14 bases separating them. CDR1 and CDR2 (germline): SGHRS, YFSETQ. The CDR3 contains 14 residues. The CDR3 DNA follows: TGCGCCAGCAGCGTGGACCCCTCGTCCACTGAAGCTTTCTTT. It codes for CASSVDPSSTEAFF.

This clonotype was counted many times. The chain uses TRBV28 and TRBJ1-5; 7 bases are shared with TRBD1. This CDR3 contains 15 residues. Germline CDR1 MDHEN, CDR2 SYDVKM. Trimming at V came to 7 bases and at J to 0 bases, leaving 6 bases not matched to a gene. This chain's CDR3 is CASTRQGNSNQPQHF. The CDR3 DNA follows: TGTGCCAGCACCAGACAGGGCAATAGCAATCAGCCCCAGCATTTT.

This clonotype appeared many times. V gene TRBV6-1 combines with J gene TRBJ1-4; 7 bases are a match to TRBD1. The CDR3 runs 16 residues. After removal of 4 bases from V and 5 bases from J, the junction contained 10 bases not matched to a gene. The germline V gene encodes CDR1 MNHNS and CDR2 SASEGT. The DNA for the CDR3 is TGTGCCAGCAGTGGGTACCGGGACAGTGGAAATGAAAAACTGTTTTTT. It codes for CASSGYRDSGNEKLFF.

This clonotype was recorded many times. The rearrangement uses TRBV9 and TRBJ2-7; D might be TRBD2 (5 bases). The germline gives CDR1 SGDLS, CDR2 YYNGEE. Between the trimmed V and J ends, which lost 9 bases and 5 bases, there was a span of 9 bases. The CDR3 extends over 10 amino acids. CDR3 sequence: CATPRDEQYF. The CDR3 region has the DNA TGTGCCACCCCGAGGGACGAGCAGTACTTC.

Points on this clonotype: This clone may be a read error of a much larger clone one base away. The chain is built from TRBV29-1 and TRBJ2-1; 9 nucleotides line up with TRBD2. The V and J ends lost 0 bases and 9 bases, in that order; junction bases with no gene match: 21. From germline, CDR1 is SQVTM and CDR2 ANQGSEA. There are 19 residues in the CDR3. CDR3 sequence: CSVEDPLAGVAGKGVEQFF. In DNA form, the CDR3 reads TGCAGCGTTGAAGACCCATTAGCGGGAGTAGCAGGAAAGGGGGTTGAGCAGTTCTTC.

This clonotype was picked up many times. The rearrangement links TRBV2 to TRBJ2-1; tentatively, D is TRBD1 or TRBD2 (6 bases each). The CDR3 is made up of 15 amino acids. Germline-derived CDR1 and CDR2 are SNHLY and FYNNEI. Trimming took off 7 bases at V and 4 bases at J, with 17 bases between the two ends. CDR3 residues: CASTLRGGLYNEQFF. The CDR3 bases are TGTGCCAGCACCCTAAGAGGGGGGCTTTACAATGAGCAGTTCTTC.

The genes are TRBV6-6 and TRBJ2-7; no definite D call. Per the germline V gene, CDR1 is MNHNY and CDR2 is SVGAGI (reference sequence). V was pared by 0 bases and J by 2 bases, with 8 bases between. This CDR3 comprises 14 residues. This CDR3 is CASSYSIHAYEQYF. The CDR3 coding sequence is TGTGCCAGCAGTTACTCTATACATGCCTACGAGCAGTACTTC.

In its sample, this clonotype was seen many times. The rearrangement joins TRBV12-5 to TRBJ2-5; 8 bases are shared with TRBD2. The CDR3 is made up of 13 amino acids. J was trimmed by 5 bases and V by 3 bases; bases with no gene match: 2. CDR1 is LGHNT and CDR2 is FRNRAP in the germline V gene. CDR3 loop: CASGFVAGETQYF. CDR3 DNA sequence: TGTGCTAGTGGTTTTGTAGCGGGGGAGACCCAGTACTTC.

This clonotype came up many times. CDR3 nucleotide sequence: TGTGCCAGCAGTTTAAAACGGAGCCTCGAGCAGTACTTC. This gives the protein CASSLKRSLEQYF. This chain connects TRBV28 to TRBJ2-7; no definite D call. V lost 2 bases, J lost 6 bases, and 11 bases lay in between. Germline V gene sequence: CDR1 MDHEN, CDR2 SYDVKM. The CDR3 is 13 amino acids.

This clonotype was detected ten times or more. This chain links TRBV7-6 with TRBJ2-3, with 11 bases identical to TRBD2. V gave up 10 bases and J gave up 3 bases; unmatched junction bases: 9. Germline CDR1 SGHVS, CDR2 FNYEAQ. The CDR3 sequence is 15 residues long. The CDR3 loop reads CATSPTSGITDTQYF. CDR3 nucleotide sequence: TGTGCCACCTCACCGACTAGCGGGATTACAGATACGCAGTATTTT.

This clonotype has at least ten counts. The genes are TRBV6-5 and TRBJ2-1; D possibly corresponds to TRBD1 (6 bases). CDR3 length: 15 residues. Germline CDR1 and CDR2: MNHEY and SVGAGI. The germline V and J ends were trimmed by 2 bases and 1 base, with 9 bases remaining between them. In DNA form, the CDR3 reads TGTGCCAGCAGTTACGACCAGGGGTCCTACAATGAGCAGTTCTTC. This encodes CASSYDQGSYNEQFF.

This clonotype was found many times. The chain carries TRBV6-5 and TRBJ2-1; the D gene is possibly TRBD2 (5 bases). The CDR3 is 16 amino acids. The germline gives CDR1 MNHEY, CDR2 SVGAGI. The ends were cut back, 0 bases at V and 7 bases at J, with 16 bases in the middle. The DNA of the CDR3 is TGTGCCAGCAGTTACTCGATTCCGGGGAATGGGAATGAGCAGTTCTTC. This gives the protein CASSYSIPGNGNEQFF.

This clonotype occurred many times. This sequence joins TRBV6-1 and TRBJ2-1, with TRBD2 matching over 13 bases. The J segment lost 11 bases and the V segment lost 6 bases, leaving 4 bases of the junction unmatched. CDR3 size: 13 residues. CDR1 and CDR2 from the germline V gene are MNHNS and SASEGT. The CDR3 DNA is TGTGCCAGCAGGCCGGGACTAGCGGGACAGCAGTTCTTC. Protein product: CASRPGLAGQQFF.

Many counts were recorded for this clonotype. The chain uses TRBV18 and TRBJ2-3, with TRBD2 identical over 14 bases. Germline V gene lookup returns CDR1 KGHSH and CDR2 LQKENI. The CDR3 covers 16 residues. V was pared by 1 base and J by 4 bases, with 1 base of the junction left unmatched. CDR3 amino acids: CASSPRGLAGADTQYF. In nucleotides, the CDR3 is TGTGCCAGCTCACCACGGGGACTAGCGGGAGCAGATACGCAGTATTTT.

This clonotype has ten or more counts. The V and J genes are TRBV5-6 and TRBJ1-2; 10 bases match TRBD1. CDR3 length: 15 residues. Germline trimming cut 0 bases from V and 7 bases from J; bases unmatched to any gene: 6. Germline V gene lookup returns CDR1 SGHDT and CDR2 YYEEEE. The CDR3 DNA sequence: TGTGCCAGCAGCTTGGTTGGGACAGGGGACCGTGGCTACACCTTC. It is translated as CASSLVGTGDRGYTF.

This clonotype was counted at least ten times. The J gene is TRBJ1-5, the V gene TRBV6-5; TRBD1 might be the D (5 bases). The CDR3 runs 15 residues. Germline CDR1 and CDR2: MNHEY and SVGAGI. V lost 5 bases, J lost 4 bases, and 15 bases lay in between. The CDR3 DNA reads as TGTGCCAGCAGTCCCGAATTGGGGGGGAATCAGCCCCAGCATTTT. Translated, it gives CASSPELGGNQPQHF.

This clonotype came up many times. This CDR3 is CASSQDSRDTQYF. The CDR3 nucleotides read TGTGCCAGCAGCCAAGATTCGCGGGATACGCAGTATTTT. The chain combines TRBV14 with TRBJ2-3; D uncertain. The CDR3 is made up of 13 amino acids. V was clipped by 0 bases and J by 6 bases, with 7 bases between them. From germline, CDR1 is SGHDN and CDR2 FVKESK.

There are many counts of this clonotype. The rearrangement uses TRBV28 and TRBJ2-3, with TRBD2 matching over 7 bases. Trimming took 3 bases from V and 2 from J; bases not matched to a gene: 5. Germline V CDR1 and CDR2: MDHEN, SYDVKM. The CDR3 runs 15 residues. CDR3 region: CASSFGAGDTDTQYF. For the CDR3, the DNA is TGTGCCAGCAGTTTTGGGGCGGGAGACACAGATACGCAGTATTTT.

This clonotype was recorded many times. The chain recombines TRBV4-1 with TRBJ1-1, with D unclear. The V end was cut by 0 bases, the J end by 3 bases, with 8 bases between. CDR1 is MGHRA and CDR2 is YSYEKL in the germline V gene. The CDR3 loop spans 14 amino acids. The CDR3 nucleotides read TGCGCCAGCAGCCAAGAGAACAGAGACACTGAAGCTTTCTTT. The encoded protein is CASSQENRDTEAFF.

This clonotype was recorded many times. The genes are TRBV4-1 and TRBJ2-7, with D unresolved. Germline V gene data show CDR1 as MGHRA and CDR2 as YSYEKL. V dropped 1 base and J dropped 3 bases, with 7 bases sitting between them. The CDR3 sequence is 13 residues long. The CDR3 DNA is TGCGCCAGCAGCCAAGGTGACGGCTACGAGCAGTACTTC. Encoded protein: CASSQGDGYEQYF.

This clonotype is judged medium-sized. The genes are TRBV6-2 or TRBV6-3 and TRBJ2-2, with D perhaps TRBD2 (5 bases). CDR1 MNHEY and CDR2 SVGEGT come from the germline V gene. The CDR3 is made up of 16 amino acids. The V and J ends lost 2 bases and 4 bases respectively, with 14 bases between them. This CDR3 reads CASSYGSGSVTGELFF. CDR3 nucleotide sequence: TGTGCCAGCAGTTACGGTAGTGGGAGTGTCACCGGGGAGCTGTTTTTT.

This clonotype was seen ten or more times. The junction differs from germline at one of its ends, possibly a read error. CDR3 protein: CASSKREPYDEQFF. Here the CDR3 DNA reads TGTGCCAGCAGTAAGCGGGAGCCCTACGATGAGCAGTTCTTC. V is TRBV6-6 and J is TRBJ2-1; 8 bases match TRBD2. The CDR3 sequence is 14 residues long. CDR1 MNHNY and CDR2 SVGAGI come from the germline V gene (reference sequence).

This clonotype appeared many times. The rearrangement joins TRBV6-1 to TRBJ1-5, with a weak D call TRBD1 (6 bases). V was trimmed by 5 bases and J by 4 bases, leaving 9 bases between them. Per the germline V gene, CDR1 is MNHNS and CDR2 is SASEGT. The CDR3 is 13 amino acids. In DNA form, the CDR3 reads TGTGCCAGCAGTACAGGGCTTAATCAGCCCCAGCATTTT. Its protein is CASSTGLNQPQHF.